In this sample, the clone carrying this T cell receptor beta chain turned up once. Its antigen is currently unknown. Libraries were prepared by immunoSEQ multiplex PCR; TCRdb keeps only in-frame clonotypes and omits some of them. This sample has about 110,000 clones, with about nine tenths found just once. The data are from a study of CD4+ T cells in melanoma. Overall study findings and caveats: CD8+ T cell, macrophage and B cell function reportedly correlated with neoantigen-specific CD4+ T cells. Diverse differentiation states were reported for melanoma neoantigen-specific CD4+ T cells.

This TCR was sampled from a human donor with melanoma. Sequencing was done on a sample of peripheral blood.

CDR3 sequence: CASSKGQGQGYEQYF. CDR3 nucleotides: TGCGCCAGCAGCAAAGGACAGGGACAAGGCTACGAGCAGTACTTC. The chain uses TRBV5-1 and TRBJ2-7, with 8 nucleotides matching TRBD1. Per the germline V gene, CDR1 is SGHRS and CDR2 is YFSETQ. The CDR3 is made up of 15 amino acids. With 4 bases clipped from V and 3 bases from J, the junction kept 9 bases outside the gene matches.